The 17 T cell receptor beta chains in this list originate from one sample, sequenced in a study of cytomegalovirus exposure and HLA in healthy donors. The PCR was carried out with 60 Vbeta primers and 13 Jbeta primers. The protocol was immunoSEQ multiplex PCR, while the TCRdb copy is restricted to in-frame clones and leaves out a portion. This table holds over 200,000 clones, 60% to 80% found once. Input material: PBMCs. The receptors shown here come from a woman aged 25 to 39 in good health and CMV-seronegative.

The chain has TRBV7-3 and TRBJ2-2; D is uncertain. The germline gives CDR1 SGHTA, CDR2 FQGTGA. This CDR3 spans 14 amino acids. V was cut by 1 base and J by 6 bases, with 9 bases left in between. CDR3 amino acids: CASSLSLVAGELFF. Written as DNA, the CDR3 is TGTGCCAGCAGCTTAAGTCTAGTTGCCGGGGAGCTGTTTTTT.

The V call is TRBV11-3, the J call TRBJ1-2, with D unclear. Germline CDR1 and CDR2: SGHNT and YENEEA. V was trimmed by 4 bases and J by 0 bases, leaving 9 bases between them. This CDR3 region has 14 residues. The CDR3 DNA follows: TGTGCCAGCAGCTCCTCCCCTGCTAACTATGGCTACACCTTC. It yields the protein CASSSSPANYGYTF. The entire variable domain, with the rest obtained from reference TRBV11-3 and TRBJ1-2, is as follows: EAGVVQSPRYKIIEKKQPVAFWCNPISGHNTLYWYLQNLGQGPELLIRYENEEAVDDSQLPKDRFSAERLKGVDSTLKIQPAELGDSAVYLCASSSSPANYGYTFGSGTRLTVV.

The chain joins TRBV6-5 to TRBJ1-1, with D perhaps matching TRBD1 (6 bases). The germline gives CDR1 MNHEY, CDR2 SVGAGI. V dropped 5 bases and J dropped 0 bases, with 10 bases sitting between them. The CDR3 sequence is 14 residues long. The DNA for the CDR3 is TGTGCCAGCAGTCCTCGACAGGTGAACACTGAAGCTTTCTTT. Its protein is CASSPRQVNTEAFF.

This clone was counted only a few times. V gene TRBV4-1 combines with J gene TRBJ2-2; D unresolved. Trimming cost V 2 bases and J 7 bases, with 5 bases left between them. In germline, CDR1 is MGHRA, CDR2 YSYEKL. CDR3 length: 12 residues. The CDR3 DNA reads as TGCGCCAGCAGCCAATCCAGCGGGGAGCTGTTTTTT. Its protein is CASSQSSGELFF.

The gene calls are TRBV19 and TRBJ1-1; TRBD1 might be the D (5 bases). The CDR3 spans 12 residues. Germline assignment: CDR1 LNHDA and CDR2 SQIVND (reference sequence). Trimming stripped 6 bases from V and 4 bases from J, with 9 bases between. In nucleotides, the CDR3 is TGTGCCAGTAGAATCGGGGGCACTGAAGCTTTCTTT. Its translation is CASRIGGTEAFF.

The genes are TRBV2 and TRBJ2-1, with 15 positions matching TRBD2. The CDR3 spans 13 residues. The V gene's germline CDR1 is SNHLY and CDR2 FYNNEI. V shed 8 bases and J 10 bases; nucleotides not matched to a gene: 3. In DNA, the CDR3 is TGTGCCAGCGGACTAGCGGGAGGGCGAGAGCAGTTCTTC. Protein sequence: CASGLAGGREQFF.

The chain uses TRBV7-9 and TRBJ2-2; TRBD2 matches at 14 bases. The V and J ends lost 6 bases and 3 bases, in that order; junction bases with no gene match: 6. CDR1 is SEHNR, CDR2 FQNEAQ, per germline (reference sequence). The CDR3 is 17 residues long. The CDR3 sequence is CASSSGLAGEDTGELFF. DNA for the CDR3: TGTGCCAGCAGTTCGGGACTAGCGGGAGAGGACACCGGGGAGCTGTTTTTT.

The V call is TRBV9, the J call TRBJ1-4, with a weak D call TRBD1 (5 bases). The CDR3 length is 13 residues. Germline V lookup: CDR1 SGDLS, CDR2 YYNGEE. The V end was cut by 4 bases, the J end by 8 bases, with 12 bases between. The DNA of the CDR3 is TGTGCCAGCAGCTTGAATGGGGGGGAAAAACTGTTTTTT. It encodes CASSLNGGEKLFF.

This clone has just a few counts. The chain is built from TRBV6-5 and TRBJ1-1; maybe TRBD1 (5 bases). The CDR3 is made up of 15 amino acids. Per germline, CDR1 MNHEY and CDR2 SVGAGI. Trimming shortened V by 8 bases and J by 2 bases, and 18 bases separated the two germline ends. CDR3 sequence: CASDHIFGANTEAFF. In nucleotides, the CDR3 is TGTGCCAGCGACCATATCTTTGGGGCAAACACTGAAGCTTTCTTT.

This clone has just one count. The V and J genes are TRBV30 and TRBJ1-1; D remains unclear. CDR3 length equals 11 residues. Germline CDR1 and CDR2: GTSNPN and SVGIG (reference sequence). The ends were cut back, 4 bases at V and 6 bases at J, with 9 bases in the middle. CDR3 sequence (DNA): TGTGCCTGGAAAATCCTGTCTGAAGCTTTCTTT. Its protein product is CAWKILSEAFF.

As for this clone: Compared with germline, one end of the junction differs, possibly owing to a read error. The chain carries TRBV7-9 and TRBJ2-7; 14 bases align to TRBD2. The CDR3 consists of 17 residues. Germline CDR1 and CDR2: SEHNR and FQNEAQ (reference sequence). The CDR3 protein is CSSSPPPGLAGAYEQYF. Here the CDR3 DNA reads TGTTCCAGCAGCCCCCCTCCGGGACTAGCGGGGGCGTACGAGCAGTATTTC. Based on the CDR3 plus reference TRBV7-9 and TRBJ2-7, the full variable domain is DTGVSQNPRHKITKRGQNVTFRCDPISEHNRLYWYRQTLGQGPEFLTYFQNEAQLEKSRLLSDRFSAERPKGSFSTLEIQRTEQGDSAMYLCSSSPPPGLAGAYEQYFGPGTRLTVT.

The rearrangement links TRBV7-9 to TRBJ2-1; weak D call: TRBD2 (5 bases). In germline, CDR1 is SEHNR, CDR2 FQNEAQ (reference sequence). CDR3 size: 13 residues. The V gene lost 5 bases and the J gene lost 6 bases, with 11 bases spanning the gap. In DNA form, the CDR3 reads TGTGCCAGCAGCGCGGCGGACTCCAATGAGCAGTTCTTC. Protein product: CASSAADSNEQFF. Full variable domain (remainder filled in from reference TRBV7-9 and TRBJ2-1): DTGVSQNPRHKITKRGQNVTFRCDPISEHNRLYWYRQTLGQGPEFLTYFQNEAQLEKSRLLSDRFSAERPKGSFSTLEIQRTEQGDSAMYLCASSAADSNEQFFGPGTRLTVL.

The V call is TRBV9, the J call TRBJ2-1, with a tentative D call TRBD2 (6 bases). Per germline, CDR1 SGDLS and CDR2 YYNGEE. The V end lost 0 bases, the J end lost 4 bases, and 11 bases lay between the germline ends. This CDR3 comprises 15 residues. The CDR3 is CASSVGGVWYNEQFF. CDR3 coding DNA: TGTGCCAGCAGCGTAGGCGGGGTCTGGTACAATGAGCAGTTCTTC.

The chain recombines TRBV7-6 with TRBJ2-7; TRBD2 agrees at 8 bases. The V and J ends lost 5 bases and 5 bases, in that order; junction bases with no gene match: 14. CDR3 length: 16 amino acids. CDR1 and CDR2 from the germline V gene are SGHVS and FNYEAQ. CDR3: CASSLEQSGSRDEQYF. CDR3 DNA sequence: TGTGCCAGCAGCCTCGAGCAAAGCGGGAGCCGGGACGAGCAGTACTTC.

V is TRBV4-1 and J is TRBJ2-3, with D perhaps TRBD2 (5 bases). V shed 0 bases and J shed 1 base, with 8 bases lying between them. Germline loops: CDR1 MGHRA, CDR2 YSYEKL. This CDR3 region has 15 residues. The CDR3 DNA reads as TGCGCCAGCAGCCAAGACCTAGCTGGCACAGATACGCAGTATTTT. This sequence encodes CASSQDLAGTDTQYF.

The CDR3 region is CASNVGAKPQTEAFF. For the CDR3, the DNA is TGTGCCAGCAACGTAGGGGCAAAGCCCCAAACTGAAGCTTTCTTT. This chain connects TRBV27 to TRBJ1-1, with D perhaps matching TRBD1 (5 bases). Trimming stripped 7 bases from V and 5 bases from J, with 20 bases between. There are 15 residues in the CDR3. The germline CDR1 and CDR2 sequences are MNHEY and SMNVEV (reference sequence).

CDR3 nucleotide sequence: TGTGCCAGTAGTGCTAGTAGCACAGATACGCAGTATTTT. Residues: CASSASSTDTQYF. The chain recombines TRBV19 with TRBJ2-3; D gene unclear. The length of the CDR3 is 13 residues. Germline CDR1 reads LNHDA; CDR2 reads SQIVND (reference sequence). V was clipped by 5 bases and J by 0 bases, with 6 bases between them.